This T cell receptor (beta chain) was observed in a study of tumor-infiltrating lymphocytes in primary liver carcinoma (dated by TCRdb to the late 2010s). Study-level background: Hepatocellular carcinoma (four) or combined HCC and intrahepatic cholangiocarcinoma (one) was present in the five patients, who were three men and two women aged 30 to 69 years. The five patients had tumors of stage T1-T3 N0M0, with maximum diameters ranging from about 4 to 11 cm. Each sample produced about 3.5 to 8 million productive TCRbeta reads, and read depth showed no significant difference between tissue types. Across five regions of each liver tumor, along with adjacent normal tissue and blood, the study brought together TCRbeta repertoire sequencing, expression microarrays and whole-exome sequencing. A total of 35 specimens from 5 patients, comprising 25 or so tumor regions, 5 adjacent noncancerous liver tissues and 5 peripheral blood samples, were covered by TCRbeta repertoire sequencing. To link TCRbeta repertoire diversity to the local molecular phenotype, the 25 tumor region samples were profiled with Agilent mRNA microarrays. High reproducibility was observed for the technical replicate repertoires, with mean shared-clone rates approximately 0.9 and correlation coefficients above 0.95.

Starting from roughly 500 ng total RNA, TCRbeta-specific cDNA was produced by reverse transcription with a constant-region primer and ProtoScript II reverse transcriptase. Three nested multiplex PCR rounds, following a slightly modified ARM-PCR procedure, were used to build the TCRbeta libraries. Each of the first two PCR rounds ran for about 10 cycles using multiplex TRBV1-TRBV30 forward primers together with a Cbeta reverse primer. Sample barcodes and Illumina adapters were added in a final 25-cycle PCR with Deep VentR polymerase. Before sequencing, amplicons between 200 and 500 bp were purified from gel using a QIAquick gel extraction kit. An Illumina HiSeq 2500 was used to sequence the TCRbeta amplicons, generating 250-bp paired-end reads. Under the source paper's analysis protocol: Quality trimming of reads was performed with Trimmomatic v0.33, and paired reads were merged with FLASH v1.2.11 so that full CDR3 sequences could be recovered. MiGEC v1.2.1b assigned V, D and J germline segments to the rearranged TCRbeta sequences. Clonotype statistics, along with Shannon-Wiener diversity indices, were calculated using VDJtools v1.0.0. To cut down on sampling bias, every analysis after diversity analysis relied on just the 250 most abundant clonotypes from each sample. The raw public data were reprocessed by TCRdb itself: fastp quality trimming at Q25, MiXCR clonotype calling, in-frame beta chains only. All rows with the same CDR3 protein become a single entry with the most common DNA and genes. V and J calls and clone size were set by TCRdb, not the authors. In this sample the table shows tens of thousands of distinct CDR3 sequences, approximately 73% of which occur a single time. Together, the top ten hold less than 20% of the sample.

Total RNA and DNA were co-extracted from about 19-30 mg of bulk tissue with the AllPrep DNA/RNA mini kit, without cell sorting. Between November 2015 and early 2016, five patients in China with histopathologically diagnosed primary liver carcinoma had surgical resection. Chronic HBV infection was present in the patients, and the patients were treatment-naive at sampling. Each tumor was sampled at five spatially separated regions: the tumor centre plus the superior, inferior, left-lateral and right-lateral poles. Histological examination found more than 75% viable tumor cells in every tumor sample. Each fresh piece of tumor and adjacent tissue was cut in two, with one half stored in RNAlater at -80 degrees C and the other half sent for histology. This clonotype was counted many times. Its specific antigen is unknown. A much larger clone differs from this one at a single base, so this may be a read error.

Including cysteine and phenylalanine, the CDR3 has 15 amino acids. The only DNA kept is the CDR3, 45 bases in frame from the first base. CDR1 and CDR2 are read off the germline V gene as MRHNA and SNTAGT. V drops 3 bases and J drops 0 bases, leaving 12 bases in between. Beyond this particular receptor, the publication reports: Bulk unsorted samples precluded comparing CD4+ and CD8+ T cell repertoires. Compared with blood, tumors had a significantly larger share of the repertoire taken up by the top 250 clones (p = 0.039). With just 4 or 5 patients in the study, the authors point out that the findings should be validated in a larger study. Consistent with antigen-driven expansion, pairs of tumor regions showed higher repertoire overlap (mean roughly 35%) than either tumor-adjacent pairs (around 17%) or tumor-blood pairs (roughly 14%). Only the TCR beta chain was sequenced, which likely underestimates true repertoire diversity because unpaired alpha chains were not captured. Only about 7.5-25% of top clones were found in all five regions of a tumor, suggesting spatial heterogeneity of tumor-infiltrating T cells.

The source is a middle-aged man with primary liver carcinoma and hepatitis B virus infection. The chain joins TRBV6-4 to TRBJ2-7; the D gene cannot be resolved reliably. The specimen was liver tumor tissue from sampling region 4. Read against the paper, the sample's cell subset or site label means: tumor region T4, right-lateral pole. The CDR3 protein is CASSEREDSSYEQYF. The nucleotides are TGTGCCAGCAGTGAACGCGAGGATAGCTCCTACGAGCAGTACTTC.